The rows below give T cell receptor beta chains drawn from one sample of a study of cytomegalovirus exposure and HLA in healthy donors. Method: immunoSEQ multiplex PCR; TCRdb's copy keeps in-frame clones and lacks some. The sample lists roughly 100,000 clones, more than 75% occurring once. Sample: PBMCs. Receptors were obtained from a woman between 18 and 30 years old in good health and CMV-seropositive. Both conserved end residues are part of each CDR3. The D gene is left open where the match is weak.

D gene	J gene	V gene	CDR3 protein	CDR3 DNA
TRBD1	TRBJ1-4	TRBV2	CASSTRQGTNEKLFF	TGTGCCAGCAGTACCCGACAGGGAACTAATGAAAAACTGTTTTTT
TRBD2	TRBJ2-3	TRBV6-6	CASSGSGSGTDTQYF	TGTGCCAGCAGTGGAAGCGGGAGTGGCACAGATACGCAGTATTTT
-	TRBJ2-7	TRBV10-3	CAISESSVEQYF	TGTGCCATCAGTGAGTCCAGCGTCGAGCAGTACTTC
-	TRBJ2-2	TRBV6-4	CASRRRGQNTGELFF	TGTGCCAGCAGACGTCGGGGACAAAACACCGGGGAGCTGTTTTTT
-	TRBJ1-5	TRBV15	CATSTGGAHVVQPQHF	TGTGCCACCAGCACCGGGGGTGCGCACGTCGTGCAGCCCCAGCATTTT
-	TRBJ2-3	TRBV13	CASSSLARDTQYF	TGTGCCAGCAGCTCACTAGCTAGGGATACGCAGTATTTT
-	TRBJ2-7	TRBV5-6	CASSSDTPEQYF	TGTGCCAGCAGCTCGGACACCCCGGAGCAGTACTTC
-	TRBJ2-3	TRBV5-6	CASSWGSGTDTQYF	TGTGCCAGCAGCTGGGGCTCTGGCACAGATACGCAGTATTTT
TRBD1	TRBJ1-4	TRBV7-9	CASSFDRAEEKLFF	TGTGCCAGCAGCTTTGACAGGGCGGAGGAAAAACTGTTTTTT
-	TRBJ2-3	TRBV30	CAWSVLGDTQYF	TGTGCCTGGAGTGTACTCGGGGATACGCAGTATTTT
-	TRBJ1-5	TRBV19	CASSTLGAQGQPQHF	TGTGCCAGTAGTACCTTGGGGGCTCAGGGGCAGCCCCAGCATTTT
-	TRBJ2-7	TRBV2	CASSVTRYEQYF	TGTGCCAGCAGTGTTACTAGGTACGAGCAGTACTTC
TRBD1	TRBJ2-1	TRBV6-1	CASRTGQGGVNEQFF	TGTGCCAGCAGGACAGGACAGGGGGGTGTGAATGAGCAGTTCTTC